The 29 T cell receptor beta chains reported below all come from one sample, sequenced in a study of human T cells and chemical hapten exposure. Time point: patch test 1, 2 weeks after DPC sensitization. Specified treatment: therapeutic diphenylcyclopropenone sensitization with weekly scalp DPC. TCRdb reanalysed the RACE reads using MiXCR and keeps one entry per CDR3 protein. The sample has approximately 350,000 distinct CDR3 sequences, approximately 6.3% seen once. The starting material was whole blood, obtained in connection with sensitization to the hapten diphenylcyclopropenone (DPC). These receptors all come from a woman between 18 and 29 years old with alopecia areata. Some clones in this sample may be carry-over from other donors' samples.

This clonotype appeared a few times. This chain uses TRBV3-1 with TRBJ2-3; 8 bases agree with TRBD2. V was pared by 5 bases and J by 1 base, with 8 bases of the junction left unmatched. CDR1 is LGHDT, CDR2 YNNKEL, per germline (reference sequence). The CDR3 totals 16 residues. CDR3 nucleotides: TGTGCCAGCAGCGACTCGGAAGCGGGGGGCACAGATACGCAGTATTTT. This gives the protein CASSDSEAGGTDTQYF.

The V gene is TRBV4-3, the J gene TRBJ1-2; D is unresolved. Trimming stripped 0 bases from V and 6 bases from J, with 20 bases between. This CDR3 spans 17 amino acids. Germline V gives CDR1 LGHNA, CDR2 YSLEER. Written as DNA, the CDR3 is TGCGCCAGCAGCCAAGATAGGTTACATACCACCCTTGATGGCTACACCTTC. It specifies CASSQDRLHTTLDGYTF.

A note on this clonotype: Being one base from a much bigger clone, this may be a read error. The chain employs TRBV4-3 and TRBJ1-3; no definite D call. This CDR3 is 15 amino acids long. The V end was cut by 3 bases, the J end by 4 bases, with 13 bases between. Germline CDR1 and CDR2: LGHNA and YSLEER. The DNA of the CDR3 is TGCGCCAGCAGCCAGGGGAGAGGGATCGGAAACACCATATATTTT. Translating it yields CASSQGRGIGNTIYF.

This chain connects TRBV7-9 to TRBJ2-1, with unresolved D. V was pared by 5 bases and J by 4 bases, with 12 bases between. Germline loops: CDR1 SEHNR, CDR2 FQNEAQ (reference sequence). The length of the CDR3 is 14 residues. CDR3 loop: CASSRVSGYNEQFF. Here the CDR3 DNA reads TGTGCCAGCAGCCGCGTTTCCGGATACAATGAGCAGTTCTTC. The full variable domain, in which reference TRBV7-9 and TRBJ2-1 provide the parts outside the CDR3, is DTGVSQNPRHKITKRGQNVTFRCDPISEHNRLYWYRQTLGQGPEFLTYFQNEAQLEKSRLLSDRFSAERPKGSFSTLEIQRTEQGDSAMYLCASSRVSGYNEQFFGPGTRLTVL.

The chain employs TRBV4-1 and TRBJ2-4; 10 bases align to TRBD1. The germline V gene encodes CDR1 MGHRA and CDR2 YSYEKL. The CDR3 spans 15 residues. Trimming took 3 bases from V and 7 from J; bases not matched to a gene: 6. The CDR3 spells CASSHETGGRNIQYF. The DNA of the CDR3 is TGCGCCAGCAGCCATGAGACAGGGGGCAGGAACATTCAGTACTTC.

This chain links TRBV5-4 with TRBJ1-4; D is possibly TRBD1 (5 bases). Germline CDR1 and CDR2: SGHNT and YYREEE (reference sequence). Trimming cost V 1 base and J 0 bases, with 10 bases left between them. The CDR3 consists of 16 residues. CDR3 nucleotides: TGTGCCAGCAGCTTGAGGGGCGCTTCAACTAATGAAAAACTGTTTTTT. Amino acids: CASSLRGASTNEKLFF.

Here the CDR3 DNA reads TGTGCCAGCAGCAAACGCCCGGTTTCGCCTTCAACTAATGAAAAACTGTTTTTT. Its protein is CASSKRPVSPSTNEKLFF. This rearrangement joins TRBV7-2 to TRBJ1-4; D is unclear. With 5 bases removed from V and 0 bases from J, the gap between germline ends came to 19 bases. CDR1 is SGHTA and CDR2 is FQGNSA in the germline V gene. This CDR3 contains 18 residues.

Only a few counts were recorded for this clonotype. The chain is built from TRBV3-1 and TRBJ2-3, with 12 bases aligning to TRBD2. V dropped 0 bases and J dropped 2; count of bases not matched to a gene: 9. CDR1 is LGHDT and CDR2 is YNNKEL in the germline V gene (reference sequence). The CDR3 is made up of 19 amino acids. DNA of the CDR3: TGTGCCAGCAGCCAAGACGGTCTAGCGGGGGGGCGTAACACAGATACGCAGTATTTT. It is translated as CASSQDGLAGGRNTDTQYF.

The chain carries TRBV11-2 and TRBJ2-7; TRBD1 aligns across 7 bases. CDR3 size: 15 residues. Germline V CDR1 and CDR2: SGHAT, FQNNGV. The V segment lost 4 bases and the J segment 6 bases; nucleotides outside the gene matches: 12. The CDR3 coding sequence is TGTGCCAGCAGCTCGATCGAGACAGGGATGAGCGAGCAGTACTTC. Its translation: CASSSIETGMSEQYF.

This clonotype was picked up a small number of times. V is TRBV4-2 and J is TRBJ2-3; perhaps TRBD1 as D (6 bases). Germline loops: CDR1 LGHNA, CDR2 YNFKEQ. Trimming took 0 bases from V and 0 from J, leaving 10 bases between them. This CDR3 has 16 residues. This CDR3 is CASSQDPGDSTDTQYF. The CDR3 DNA reads TGTGCCAGCAGCCAAGATCCAGGGGACAGCACAGATACGCAGTATTTT.

This clonotype was found a few times. The J gene is TRBJ1-1, the V gene TRBV2; D is uncertain. The V end was cut by 0 bases, the J end by 6 bases, with 8 bases between. This CDR3 contains 13 residues. Looked up from germline, CDR1 is SNHLY and CDR2 is FYNNEI. DNA of the CDR3: TGTGCCAGCAGTGAAGCGGAGGCGGCTGAAGCTTTCTTT. Its protein is CASSEAEAAEAFF. The whole variable domain, remainder taken from reference TRBV2 and TRBJ1-1, is EPEVTQTPSHQVTQMGQEVILRCVPISNHLYFYWYRQILGQKVEFLVSFYNNEISEKSEIFDDQFSVERPDGSNFTLKIRSTKLEDSAMYFCASSEAEAAEAFFGQGTRLTVV.

This clonotype was seen at least ten times. V usage is TRBV9 and J usage is TRBJ2-3; unclear D gene. The CDR3 has 14 amino acids. The germline V gene encodes CDR1 SGDLS and CDR2 YYNGEE. V gave up 0 bases and J gave up 9 bases, with 14 bases separating them. The CDR3 region has the DNA TGTGCCAGCAGCGTAGGGGCGGAACCCGCGACGCAGTATTTT. This translates into CASSVGAEPATQYF.

This clonotype was detected many times. The J gene is TRBJ2-7, the V gene TRBV4-3; the D is unclear. This CDR3 spans 14 amino acids. The germline gives CDR1 LGHNA, CDR2 YSLEER. V lost 2 bases, J lost 3 bases, and 11 bases lay in between. For the CDR3, the DNA is TGCGCCAGCAGCCAATCCCGAAGAAGCTACGAGCAGTACTTC. It is translated as CASSQSRRSYEQYF.

This clonotype appeared a few times. This chain uses TRBV27 with TRBJ2-1; tentative D call: TRBD2 (7 bases). This CDR3 is built from 14 residues. V was clipped by 7 bases and J by 5 bases, with 15 bases between them. Germline loops: CDR1 MNHEY, CDR2 SMNVEV (reference sequence). This CDR3 is CASIPGGPNNEQFF. In DNA form, the CDR3 reads TGTGCCAGCATCCCCGGGGGGCCGAACAATGAGCAGTTCTTC.

The rearrangement links TRBV7-9 to TRBJ1-3; 9 bases fit TRBD1. The V segment lost 6 bases and the J segment 0 bases; nucleotides outside the gene matches: 9. The CDR3 has 17 amino acids. Looked up from germline, CDR1 is SEHNR and CDR2 is FQNEAQ (reference sequence). The chain's CDR3 is CASSSRQGGTSGNTIYF. The CDR3 nucleotides read TGTGCCAGCAGTTCCCGACAGGGGGGGACCTCTGGAAACACCATATATTTT.

This clonotype showed up many times. The chain employs TRBV6-6 and TRBJ1-4; D is undetermined. The CDR3 runs 12 residues. V dropped 0 bases and J dropped 12 bases, with 8 bases sitting between them. Germline loops: CDR1 MNHNY, CDR2 SVGAGI (reference sequence). The CDR3 sequence is CASSYSGPELFF. In DNA form, the CDR3 reads TGTGCCAGCAGTTACTCCGGTCCGGAACTGTTTTTT.

This clonotype came up many times. The J gene is TRBJ2-2, the V gene TRBV6-5, with 10 nucleotides matching TRBD1. With 0 bases clipped from V and 6 bases from J, the junction kept 10 bases outside the gene matches. This CDR3 has 18 residues. Germline V gene sequence: CDR1 MNHEY, CDR2 SVGAGI. CDR3 residues: CASSYSSWIDRGPGELFF. The CDR3, as DNA: TGTGCCAGCAGTTACTCGAGTTGGATTGACAGGGGGCCCGGGGAGCTGTTTTTT.

V gene TRBV6-6 combines with J gene TRBJ2-3, with 10 nucleotides matching TRBD1. Trimming cost V 5 bases and J 5 bases; bases outside gene matches: 10. The germline CDR1 and CDR2 sequences are MNHNY and SVGAGI (reference sequence). The CDR3 consists of 16 residues. CDR3 in DNA: TGTGCCAGCAGTCCGACGGGACAGGGGATTGGAGATACGCAGTATTTT. This translates into CASSPTGQGIGDTQYF.

J is TRBJ2-2 and V is TRBV5-1; D gene unclear. Germline loops: CDR1 SGHRS, CDR2 YFSETQ. Trimming removed 0 bases at V and 7 bases at J, with 10 bases between. This CDR3 is built from 14 residues. CDR3 amino acids: CASSLVFGNGELFF. DNA of the CDR3: TGCGCCAGCAGCTTGGTTTTCGGAAACGGGGAGCTGTTTTTT.

This clonotype was seen repeatedly, ten times or more. This chain links TRBV18 with TRBJ2-1; D may correspond to TRBD1 or TRBD2 (5 bases each). CDR3 length: 12 amino acids. The ends were cut back, 2 bases at V and 9 bases at J, with 8 bases in the middle. Germline CDR1 and CDR2: KGHSH and LQKENI. CDR3 sequence reads: CASSPVGGEQFF. In nucleotides, the CDR3 is TGTGCCAGCTCACCAGTTGGGGGTGAGCAGTTCTTC.

This clonotype was detected only a few times. V is TRBV6-1 and J is TRBJ1-5; the D gene is possibly TRBD1 (5 bases). The CDR3 consists of 15 residues. Germline lookup yields CDR1 MNHNS and CDR2 SASEGT. Trimming cost V 3 bases and J 6 bases, with 15 bases left between them. The DNA for the CDR3 is TGTGCCAGCAGTGACATGGGGCGACAACTTCAGCCCCAGCATTTT. Translation gives CASSDMGRQLQPQHF.

This clonotype was observed a handful of times. CDR3: CAISALRENTQYF. The CDR3 bases are TGTGCCATCAGCGCTCTAAGAGAAAATACGCAGTATTTT. This chain uses TRBV10-3 with TRBJ2-3; D remains unclear. The V end lost 6 bases, the J end lost 7 bases, and 14 bases lay between the germline ends. The CDR3 consists of 13 residues. The germline V gene encodes CDR1 ENHRY and CDR2 SYGVKD.

This clonotype was counted ten times or more. The chain joins TRBV7-2 to TRBJ1-1; no reliable D call. There are 15 residues in the CDR3. Germline CDR1 is SGHTA and CDR2 is FQGNSA. V was clipped by 6 bases and J by 3 bases, with 17 bases between them. The CDR3 nucleotides read TGTGCCAGCAGTCTAAGCAGTGGTTTATACACTGAAGCTTTCTTT. Translation gives CASSLSSGLYTEAFF.

A remark on this clonotype: A much larger clone differs from this one at a single base, so this may be a read error. V is TRBV3-1 and J is TRBJ2-7, with TRBD1 as a possible D gene (6 bases). This CDR3 spans 15 amino acids. Germline-derived CDR1 and CDR2 are LGHDT and YNNKEL (reference sequence). The CDR3 spells CASSRTGIAPYELYF. DNA for the CDR3: TGTGCCAGCAGCCGCACAGGGATAGCACCCTACGAGCTGTACTTC.

This clonotype was detected many times. The CDR3 nucleotides are TGTGCCAGCAGACGATCGGATGACGGGGAGAATTCACCCCTCCACTTT. Its protein product is CASRRSDDGENSPLHF. J is TRBJ1-6 and V is TRBV27; D uncertain. The CDR3 runs 16 residues. Germline-derived CDR1 and CDR2 are MNHEY and SMNVEV (reference sequence). The ends were cut back, 6 bases at V and 7 bases at J, with 19 bases in the middle.

This clonotype was recorded at least ten times. CDR3 sequence: CASTRGLEWDNEQFF. The CDR3 DNA reads TGTGCCAGCACGAGGGGGCTGGAGTGGGACAATGAGCAGTTCTTC. The chain combines TRBV12-3 or TRBV12-4 with TRBJ2-1; TRBD1 aligns across 7 bases. The CDR3 is 15 residues long. Germline trimming cut 7 bases from V and 5 bases from J; bases unmatched to any gene: 11.

The table lists this clonotype with many counts. V is TRBV6-2 or TRBV6-3 and J is TRBJ2-7, with TRBD1 as a possible D gene (6 bases). The germline V and J ends were trimmed by 6 bases and 0 bases, with 15 bases remaining between them. The CDR3 covers 15 residues. Looked up from germline, CDR1 is MNHEY and CDR2 is SVGEGT. CDR3 coding DNA: TGTGCCAGCAGCCCACAGGGATCGTCCTCCTACGAGCAGTACTTC. It yields the protein CASSPQGSSSYEQYF.

This clonotype has a count of ten or more. The gene calls are TRBV2 and TRBJ2-1, with 7 bases matching TRBD2. The CDR3 spans 14 residues. The germline gives CDR1 SNHLY, CDR2 FYNNEI. J gave up 8 bases and V 2 bases, and 6 bases lay outside the gene matches. In DNA, the CDR3 is TGTGCCAGCAGTGAATTAGCGGGTGTCCATGAGCAGTTCTTC. As protein: CASSELAGVHEQFF.

The rearrangement joins TRBV6-5 to TRBJ2-2; D is undetermined. Trimming pared 2 bases from V and 4 bases from J, leaving 8 bases between. Per the germline V gene, CDR1 is MNHEY and CDR2 is SVGAGI. The CDR3 runs 14 residues. The CDR3: CASSYGPSTGELFF. CDR3 coding DNA: TGTGCCAGCAGTTACGGGCCTAGCACCGGGGAGCTGTTTTTT.